These T cell receptor beta chains were read from a single sample in a study of blood T cell repertoires in COVID-19. Sequencing used immunoSEQ multiplex PCR; TCRdb keeps in-frame clones, though not all of them. The sample holds about 74,000 clones, around nine tenths seen once. Sequencing was carried out using peripheral blood. The receptors shown here come from a man between 65 and 79 years old with active or convalescent COVID-19. The CDR3 runs from the conserved cysteine through the conserved F or W. The D gene is left open where the match is weak. Only part of the rows carry a size: once, few, many, or a class if the clone is expanded.

clone_size d_call j_call v_call cdr3_aa cdr3_nt
once TRBD1 TRBJ2-7 TRBV30 CAWSNTRTGPYEQYF TGTGCCTGGAGCAACACCCGGACAGGTCCCTACGAGCAGTACTTC
once TRBD2 TRBJ2-1 TRBV19 CASSIMGGEQFF TGTGCCAGTAGTATAATGGGAGGGGAGCAGTTCTTC
- - TRBJ1-2 TRBV6-5 CASSNQRGADGYTF TGTGCCAGCTCCAATCAGCGGGGGGCGGATGGCTACACCTTC
once TRBD2 TRBJ2-1 TRBV10-2 CASSESSGLAYYNEQFF TGCGCCAGCAGTGAGTCCTCTGGACTAGCGTACTACAATGAGCAGTTCTTC
- - TRBJ2-4 TRBV3-1/TRBV3-2 CASSRAADTRGRNIQYF TGTGCCAGCAGCCGAGCCGCCGACACAAGAGGGAGAAACATTCAGTACTTC
- - TRBJ2-1 TRBV19 CASSSLGAGAHYNEQFF TGTGCCAGTAGTTCCCTCGGGGCGGGGGCTCACTACAATGAGCAGTTCTTC
- - TRBJ1-4 TRBV30 CAWRSTATNEKLFF TGTGCCTGGAGGTCGACAGCAACTAATGAAAAACTGTTTTTT
- - TRBJ2-2 TRBV7-9 CASSLRNDRELFF TGTGCCAGCAGCCTTAGGAACGACAGGGAGCTGTTTTTT
- - TRBJ2-3 TRBV2 CASRDRGSLVATQYF TGTGCCAGCAGGGACCGGGGGAGCCTCGTTGCTACGCAGTATTTT
- TRBD1 TRBJ1-2 TRBV20-1 CSASLQGALRGYTF TGCAGTGCTAGTCTACAGGGGGCCTTACGTGGCTACACCTTC
- TRBD2 TRBJ2-6 TRBV3-1/TRBV3-2 CASSQGAPSGRTANVLTF TGTGCCAGCAGCCAAGGAGCTCCTAGCGGGAGGACGGCCAACGTCCTGACTTTC
- TRBD2 TRBJ2-3 TRBV9 CASSVRLAGVQDTQYF TGTGCCAGCAGCGTCCGCCTAGCGGGGGTGCAAGATACGCAGTATTTT
- TRBD1 TRBJ2-7 TRBV5-1 CASSLGGTGSYEQYF TGCGCCAGCAGCTTGGGGGGGACAGGGTCCTACGAGCAGTACTTC
- TRBD1 TRBJ1-4 TRBV19 CASTTNRGRTEKLFF TGTGCCAGTACCACTAACAGGGGGCGTACTGAAAAACTGTTTTTT
- - TRBJ2-5 TRBV5-1 CASSLEGQFGETQYF TGCGCCAGCAGCTTGGAAGGACAGTTTGGAGAGACCCAGTACTTC
once - TRBJ2-1 TRBV5-1 CASSLAGVVGNEQFF TGCGCCAGCAGCTTGGCGGGGGTGGTCGGAAATGAGCAGTTCTTC
- TRBD1 TRBJ1-1 TRBV27 CASSSGTAEAFF TGTGCCAGCAGTTCAGGGACAGCTGAAGCTTTCTTT
- TRBD1 TRBJ2-1 TRBV28 CVIAGTGANEQFF TGTGTCATTGCAGGGACAGGGGCCAATGAGCAGTTCTTC
- - TRBJ2-1 TRBV6-6 CASSPKTRGQQWGEQFF TGTGCCAGCAGTCCAAAGACGCGTGGACAGCAGTGGGGTGAGCAGTTCTTC
once TRBD2 TRBJ2-5 TRBV5-5 CAAGGGPAQETQYF TGTGCCGCCGGGGGGGGGCCCGCCCAAGAGACCCAGTACTTC
- - TRBJ1-2 TRBV19 CASSGSYYGYTF TGTGCCAGTTCCGGGAGTTACTATGGCTACACCTTC
- TRBD1 TRBJ2-1 TRBV28 CASSFRDRGPQGYNEQFF TGTGCCAGCAGTTTCCGGGACAGGGGGCCCCAGGGGTACAATGAGCAGTTCTTC
few TRBD1 TRBJ2-2 TRBV19 CASSIIQGANTGELFF TGTGCCAGTAGTATCATACAGGGGGCGAACACCGGGGAGCTGTTTTTT
- - TRBJ2-7 TRBV30 CAWSTVVYEQYF TGTGCCTGGAGTACGGTCGTCTACGAGCAGTACTTC
- - TRBJ2-7 TRBV30 CAWSSTPYEQYF TGTGCCTGGAGTTCGACACCCTACGAGCAGTACTTC
- TRBD2 TRBJ2-5 TRBV7-7 CASSIGLAGVAETQYF TGTGCCAGCAGCATCGGACTAGCGGGAGTTGCAGAGACCCAGTACTTC
- TRBD1 TRBJ1-2 TRBV28 CATRMDRAVPGYTF TGTGCCACCAGGATGGACAGGGCGGTCCCTGGCTACACCTTC
- - TRBJ2-3 TRBV2 CASSQREISTDTQYF TGTGCCAGCAGTCAACGGGAGATCAGCACAGATACGCAGTATTTT
- TRBD2 TRBJ2-1 TRBV27 CASSLVASGDNEQFF TGTGCCAGCAGTTTAGTGGCTAGCGGTGACAATGAGCAGTTCTTC
- TRBD1 TRBJ2-7 TRBV5-4 CASSLGGQTSYEQYF TGTGCCAGCAGCTTGGGGGGACAGACGTCCTACGAGCAGTACTTC
- - TRBJ2-3 TRBV3-1/TRBV3-2 CASSQDPVSTDTQYF TGTGCCAGCAGCCAAGATCCCGTCAGCACAGATACGCAGTATTTT
- TRBD1 TRBJ1-1 TRBV7-9 CASRLTGDEAFF TGTGCCAGCAGATTAACAGGGGATGAAGCTTTCTTT